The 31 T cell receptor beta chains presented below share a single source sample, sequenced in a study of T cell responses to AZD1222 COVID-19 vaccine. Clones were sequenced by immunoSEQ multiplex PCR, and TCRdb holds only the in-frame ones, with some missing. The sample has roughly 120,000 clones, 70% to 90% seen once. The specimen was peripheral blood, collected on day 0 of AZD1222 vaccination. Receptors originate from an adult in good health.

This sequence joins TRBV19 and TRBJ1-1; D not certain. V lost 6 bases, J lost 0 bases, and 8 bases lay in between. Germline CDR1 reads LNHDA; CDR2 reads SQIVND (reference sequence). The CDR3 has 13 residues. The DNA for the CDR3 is TGTGCCAGTAGGCTGGTGGTGAACACTGAAGCTTTCTTT. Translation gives CASRLVVNTEAFF.

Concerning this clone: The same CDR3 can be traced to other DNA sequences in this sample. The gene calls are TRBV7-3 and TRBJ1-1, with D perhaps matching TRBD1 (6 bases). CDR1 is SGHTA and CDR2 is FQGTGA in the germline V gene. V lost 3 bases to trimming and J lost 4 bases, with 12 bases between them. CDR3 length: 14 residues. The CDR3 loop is CASSFGGGGTEAFF. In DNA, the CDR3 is TGTGCCAGCAGCTTCGGCGGAGGGGGCACTGAAGCTTTCTTT.

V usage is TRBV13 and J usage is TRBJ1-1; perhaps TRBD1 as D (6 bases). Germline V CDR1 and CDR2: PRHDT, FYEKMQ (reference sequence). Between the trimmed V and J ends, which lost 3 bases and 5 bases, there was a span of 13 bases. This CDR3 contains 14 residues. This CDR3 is CASSFTRGGTEAFF. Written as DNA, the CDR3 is TGTGCCAGCAGCTTCACAAGGGGGGGGACTGAAGCTTTCTTT.

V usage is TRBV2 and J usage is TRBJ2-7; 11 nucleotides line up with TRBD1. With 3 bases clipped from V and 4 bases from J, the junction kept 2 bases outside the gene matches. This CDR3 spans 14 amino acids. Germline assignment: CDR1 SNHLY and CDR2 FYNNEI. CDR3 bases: TGTGCCAGCAGTGAGGACAGGGGGCCGTACGAGCAGTACTTC. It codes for CASSEDRGPYEQYF. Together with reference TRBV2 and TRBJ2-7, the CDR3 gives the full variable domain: EPEVTQTPSHQVTQMGQEVILRCVPISNHLYFYWYRQILGQKVEFLVSFYNNEISEKSEIFDDQFSVERPDGSNFTLKIRSTKLEDSAMYFCASSEDRGPYEQYFGPGTRLTVT.

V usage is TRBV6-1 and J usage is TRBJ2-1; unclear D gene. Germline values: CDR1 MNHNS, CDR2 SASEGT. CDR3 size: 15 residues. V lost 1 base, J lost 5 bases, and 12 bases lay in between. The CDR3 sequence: CASSEGAAHNNEQFF. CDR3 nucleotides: TGTGCCAGCAGTGAAGGCGCGGCCCATAACAATGAGCAGTTCTTC.

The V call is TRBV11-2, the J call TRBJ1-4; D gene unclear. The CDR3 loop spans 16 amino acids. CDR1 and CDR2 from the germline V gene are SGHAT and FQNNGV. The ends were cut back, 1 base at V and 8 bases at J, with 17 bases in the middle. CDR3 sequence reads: CASSLGPGQDTEKLFF. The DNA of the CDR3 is TGTGCCAGCAGCTTAGGCCCCGGGCAGGATACCGAAAAACTGTTTTTT.

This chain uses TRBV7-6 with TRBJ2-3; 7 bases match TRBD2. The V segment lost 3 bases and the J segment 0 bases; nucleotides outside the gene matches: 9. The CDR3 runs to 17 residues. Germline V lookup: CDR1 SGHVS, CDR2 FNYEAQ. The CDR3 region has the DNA TGTGCCAGCAGCTTGGGGCCAGCGGGGACGAGCACAGATACGCAGTATTTT. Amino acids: CASSLGPAGTSTDTQYF.

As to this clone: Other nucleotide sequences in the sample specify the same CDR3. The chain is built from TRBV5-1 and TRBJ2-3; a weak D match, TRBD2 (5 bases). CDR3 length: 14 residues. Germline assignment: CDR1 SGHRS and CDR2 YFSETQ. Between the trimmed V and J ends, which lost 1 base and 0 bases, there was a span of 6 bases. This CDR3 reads CASSLPGSTDTQYF. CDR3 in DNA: TGCGCCAGCAGCTTGCCGGGGAGCACAGATACGCAGTATTTT.

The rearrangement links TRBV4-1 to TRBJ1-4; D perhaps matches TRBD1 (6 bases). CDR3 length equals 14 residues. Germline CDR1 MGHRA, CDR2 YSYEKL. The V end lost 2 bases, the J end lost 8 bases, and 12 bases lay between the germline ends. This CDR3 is CASSQSGTREKLFF. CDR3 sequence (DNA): TGCGCCAGCAGCCAATCCGGGACACGAGAAAAACTGTTTTTT.

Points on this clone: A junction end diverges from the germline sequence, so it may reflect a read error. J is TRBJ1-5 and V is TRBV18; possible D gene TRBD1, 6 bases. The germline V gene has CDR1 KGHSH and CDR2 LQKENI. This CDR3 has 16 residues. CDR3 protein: CASSPPTGFNNQPQHF. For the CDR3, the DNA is TGTGCCAGCTCGCCACCCACAGGGTTTAACAATCAGCCCCAGCATTTT.

The CDR3 sequence is CAIRGDGLPNSPLHF. Here the CDR3 DNA reads TGTGCCATCAGGGGTGATGGATTACCCAATTCACCCCTCCACTTT. The genes are TRBV10-3 and TRBJ1-6; D remains ambiguous. Per the germline V gene, CDR1 is ENHRY and CDR2 is SYGVKD. Between the trimmed V and J ends, which lost 6 bases and 7 bases, there was a span of 16 bases. The CDR3 covers 15 residues.

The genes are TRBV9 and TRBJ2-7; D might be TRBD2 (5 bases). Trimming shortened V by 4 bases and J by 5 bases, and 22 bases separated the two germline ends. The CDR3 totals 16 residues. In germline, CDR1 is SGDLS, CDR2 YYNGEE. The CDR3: CASSSEFRGNKDEQYF. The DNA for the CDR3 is TGTGCCAGCAGCTCCGAGTTTCGGGGTAATAAGGACGAGCAGTACTTC.

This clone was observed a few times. The CDR3 is CAISESKTGIMNTEAFF. DNA of the CDR3: TGTGCCATCAGTGAGTCGAAGACAGGGATTATGAACACTGAAGCTTTCTTT. J is TRBJ1-1 and V is TRBV10-3; TRBD1 matches 7 bases. V gave up 0 bases and J gave up 0 bases; unmatched junction bases: 7. Germline lookup yields CDR1 ENHRY and CDR2 SYGVKD. This CDR3 has 17 residues.

The CDR3 coding sequence is TGTGCCACCAGTGGAATGGGGGGCCTTGGCTACACCTTC. It is translated as CATSGMGGLGYTF. The J gene is TRBJ1-2, the V gene TRBV24-1; tentative D call: TRBD1 (6 bases). Germline assignment: CDR1 KGHDR and CDR2 SFDVKD. V was clipped by 5 bases and J by 7 bases, with 13 bases between them. The CDR3 has 13 residues.

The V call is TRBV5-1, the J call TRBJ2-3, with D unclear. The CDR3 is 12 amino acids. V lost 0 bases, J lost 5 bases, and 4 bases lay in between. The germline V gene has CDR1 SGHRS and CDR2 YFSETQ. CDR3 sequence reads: CASSLGLDTQYF. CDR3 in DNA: TGCGCCAGCAGCTTGGGTCTAGATACGCAGTATTTT.

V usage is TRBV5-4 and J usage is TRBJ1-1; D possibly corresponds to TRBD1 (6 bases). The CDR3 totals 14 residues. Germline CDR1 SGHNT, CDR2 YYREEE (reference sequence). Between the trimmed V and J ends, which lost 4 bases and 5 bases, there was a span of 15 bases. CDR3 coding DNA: TGTGCCAGCAGCCCGAGAGACAGGCGGACTGAAGCTTTCTTT. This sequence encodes CASSPRDRRTEAFF.

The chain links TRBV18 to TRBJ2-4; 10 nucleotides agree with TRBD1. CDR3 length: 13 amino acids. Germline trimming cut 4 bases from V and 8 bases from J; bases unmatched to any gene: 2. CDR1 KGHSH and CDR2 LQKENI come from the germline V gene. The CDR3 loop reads CASSLGTGDIQYF. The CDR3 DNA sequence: TGTGCCAGCTCACTGGGGACAGGGGACATTCAGTACTTC.

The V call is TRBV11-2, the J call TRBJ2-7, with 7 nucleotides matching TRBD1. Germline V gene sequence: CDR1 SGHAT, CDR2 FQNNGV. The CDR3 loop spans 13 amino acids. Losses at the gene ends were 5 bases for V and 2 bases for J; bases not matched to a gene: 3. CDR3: CASSQGQPYEQYF. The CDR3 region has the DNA TGTGCCAGCAGCCAGGGACAGCCCTACGAGCAGTACTTC.

The CDR3 DNA is TGTGCCAGCAGCTATCCCCCCCCGGGGGCGAGATATGGCTACACCTTC. This gives the protein CASSYPPPGARYGYTF. The gene calls are TRBV7-2 and TRBJ1-2; maybe TRBD1 (6 bases). CDR1 and CDR2 (germline): SGHTA, FQGNSA. The CDR3 is 16 amino acids. V was trimmed by 4 bases and J by 5 bases, leaving 20 bases between them. Using reference TRBV7-2 and TRBJ1-2 for the parts outside the CDR3, the full variable domain is GAGVSQSPSNKVTEKGKDVELRCDPISGHTALYWYRQSLGQGLEFLIYFQGNSAPDKSGLPSDRFSAERTGGSVSTLTIQRTQQEDSAVYLCASSYPPPGARYGYTFGSGTRLTVV.

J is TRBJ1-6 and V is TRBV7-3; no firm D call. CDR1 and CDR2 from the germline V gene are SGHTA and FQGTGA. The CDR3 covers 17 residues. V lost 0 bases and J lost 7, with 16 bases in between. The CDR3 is CASSLTGRAARNSPLHF. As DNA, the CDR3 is TGTGCCAGCAGCTTAACGGGGAGGGCAGCGAGGAATTCACCCCTCCACTTT.

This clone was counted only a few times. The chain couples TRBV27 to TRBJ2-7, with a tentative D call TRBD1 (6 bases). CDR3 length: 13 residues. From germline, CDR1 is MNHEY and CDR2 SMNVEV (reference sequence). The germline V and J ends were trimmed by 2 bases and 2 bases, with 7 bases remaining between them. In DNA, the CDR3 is TGTGCCAGCAGTTTAGGGGGCCCCTACGAGCAGTACTTC. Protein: CASSLGGPYEQYF.

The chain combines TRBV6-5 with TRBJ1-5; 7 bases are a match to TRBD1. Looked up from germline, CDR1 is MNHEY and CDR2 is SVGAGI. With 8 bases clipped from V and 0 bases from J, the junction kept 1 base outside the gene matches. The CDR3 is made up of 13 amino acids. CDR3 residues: CASGTASNQPQHF. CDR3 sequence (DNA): TGTGCCAGCGGGACAGCTAGCAATCAGCCCCAGCATTTT.

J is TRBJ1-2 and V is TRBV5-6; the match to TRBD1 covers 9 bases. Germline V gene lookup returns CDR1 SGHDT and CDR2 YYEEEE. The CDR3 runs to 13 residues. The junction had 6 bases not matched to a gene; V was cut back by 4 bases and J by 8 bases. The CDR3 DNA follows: TGTGCCAGCAGCAAAAACAGGGGGCAGGGCTACACCTTC. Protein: CASSKNRGQGYTF. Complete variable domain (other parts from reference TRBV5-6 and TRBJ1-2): DAGVTQSPTHLIKTRGQQVTLRCSPKSGHDTVSWYQQALGQGPQFIFQYYEEEERQRGNFPDRFSGHQFPNYSSELNVNALLLGDSALYLCASSKNRGQGYTFGSGTRLTVV.

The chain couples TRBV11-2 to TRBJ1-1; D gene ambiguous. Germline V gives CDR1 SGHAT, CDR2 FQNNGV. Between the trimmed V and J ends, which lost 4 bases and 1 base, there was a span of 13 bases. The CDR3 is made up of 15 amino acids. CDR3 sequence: CASSSRRGSNTEAFF. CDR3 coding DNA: TGTGCCAGCAGCTCCAGGAGAGGTTCGAACACTGAAGCTTTCTTT.

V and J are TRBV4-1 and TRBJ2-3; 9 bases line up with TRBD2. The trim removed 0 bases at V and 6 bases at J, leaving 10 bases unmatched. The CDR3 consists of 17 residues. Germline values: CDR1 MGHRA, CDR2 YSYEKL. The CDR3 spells CASSQEGGRALGDTQYF. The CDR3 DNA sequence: TGCGCCAGCAGCCAAGAGGGCGGGAGGGCCTTAGGCGATACGCAGTATTTT.

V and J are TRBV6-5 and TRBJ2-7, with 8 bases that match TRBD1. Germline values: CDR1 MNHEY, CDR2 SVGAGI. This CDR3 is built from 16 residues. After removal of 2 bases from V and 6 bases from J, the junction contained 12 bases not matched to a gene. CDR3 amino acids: CASSYPPPPGGGEQYF. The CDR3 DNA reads TGTGCCAGCAGTTACCCCCCCCCACCAGGGGGCGGCGAGCAGTACTTC.

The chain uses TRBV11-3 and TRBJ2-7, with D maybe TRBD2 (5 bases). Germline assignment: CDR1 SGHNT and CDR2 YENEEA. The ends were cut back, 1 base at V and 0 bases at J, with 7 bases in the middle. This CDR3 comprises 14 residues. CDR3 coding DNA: TGTGCCAGCAGCTTAGGACGGGACTCCTACGAGCAGTACTTC. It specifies CASSLGRDSYEQYF.

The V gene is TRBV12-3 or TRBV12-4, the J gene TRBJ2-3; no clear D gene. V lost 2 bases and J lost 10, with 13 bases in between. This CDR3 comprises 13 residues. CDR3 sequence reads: CASSLRVTWAQYF. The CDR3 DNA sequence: TGTGCCAGCAGTTTAAGGGTTACCTGGGCGCAGTATTTT.

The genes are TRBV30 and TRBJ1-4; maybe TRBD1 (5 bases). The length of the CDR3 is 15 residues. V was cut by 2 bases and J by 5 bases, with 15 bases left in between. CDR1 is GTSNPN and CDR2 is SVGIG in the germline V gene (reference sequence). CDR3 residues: CAWSRVGAANEKLFF. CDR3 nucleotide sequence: TGTGCCTGGAGTCGGGTAGGGGCGGCGAATGAAAAACTGTTTTTT.

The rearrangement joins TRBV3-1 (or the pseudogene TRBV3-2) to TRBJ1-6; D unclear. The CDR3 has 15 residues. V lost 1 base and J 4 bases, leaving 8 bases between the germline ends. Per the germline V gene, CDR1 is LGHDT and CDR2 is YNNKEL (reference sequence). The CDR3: CASSQVPVYNSPLHF. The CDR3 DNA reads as TGTGCCAGCAGCCAAGTTCCAGTTTATAATTCACCCCTCCACTTT.

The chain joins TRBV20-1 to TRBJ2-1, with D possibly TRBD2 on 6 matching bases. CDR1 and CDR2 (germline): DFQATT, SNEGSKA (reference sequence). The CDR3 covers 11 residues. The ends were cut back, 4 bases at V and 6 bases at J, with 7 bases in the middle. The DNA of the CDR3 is TGCAGTGCTACTAGCGTCAATGAGCAGTTCTTC. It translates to CSATSVNEQFF.